This T cell receptor beta chain was sequenced in a study of cytomegalovirus exposure and HLA in healthy donors. PCR used 60 Vbeta primers and 13 Jbeta primers. Profiling relied on immunoSEQ multiplex PCR, and the TCRdb table lists in-frame clones only, not all of them. The data contain about 110,000 clones, roughly two thirds of them seen just once; the ten biggest clones take up over 2.5%. V was trimmed by 8 bases and J by 8 bases, leaving 9 bases between them. The CDR3 extends over 10 amino acids. Germline loops: CDR1 SEHNR, CDR2 FQNEAQ (reference sequence). This clonotype was sampled from a female donor in good health and CMV-seronegative. Sequences were obtained from PBMCs. The chain uses TRBV7-9 and TRBJ1-1, with D tentatively TRBD1 (6 bases). The CDR3 loop reads CASGGKEAFF. Written as DNA, the CDR3 is TGTGCCAGCGGGGGCAAGGAAGCTTTCTTT.